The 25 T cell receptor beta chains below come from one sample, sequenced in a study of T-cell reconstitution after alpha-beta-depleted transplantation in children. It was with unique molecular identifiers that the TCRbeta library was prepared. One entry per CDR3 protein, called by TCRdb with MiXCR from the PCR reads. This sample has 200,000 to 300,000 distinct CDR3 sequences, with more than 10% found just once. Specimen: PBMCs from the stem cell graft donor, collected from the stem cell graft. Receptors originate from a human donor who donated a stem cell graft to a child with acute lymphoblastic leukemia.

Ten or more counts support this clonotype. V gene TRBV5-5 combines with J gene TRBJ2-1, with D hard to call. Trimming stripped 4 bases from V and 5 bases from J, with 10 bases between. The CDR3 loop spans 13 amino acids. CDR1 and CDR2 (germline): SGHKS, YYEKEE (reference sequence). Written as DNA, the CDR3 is TGTGCCAGCAGCCCCCGAGTTCACAATGAGCAGTTCTTC. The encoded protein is CASSPRVHNEQFF.

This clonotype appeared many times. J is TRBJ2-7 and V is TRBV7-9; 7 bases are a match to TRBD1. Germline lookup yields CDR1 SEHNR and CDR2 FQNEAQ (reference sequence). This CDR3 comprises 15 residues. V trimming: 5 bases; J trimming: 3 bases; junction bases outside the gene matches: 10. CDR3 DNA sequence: TGTGCCAGCAGCGCCTGGGACAGTCGACTCTACGAGCAGTACTTC. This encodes CASSAWDSRLYEQYF. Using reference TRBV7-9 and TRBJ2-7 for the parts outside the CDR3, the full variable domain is DTGVSQNPRHKITKRGQNVTFRCDPISEHNRLYWYRQTLGQGPEFLTYFQNEAQLEKSRLLSDRFSAERPKGSFSTLEIQRTEQGDSAMYLCASSAWDSRLYEQYFGPGTRLTVT.

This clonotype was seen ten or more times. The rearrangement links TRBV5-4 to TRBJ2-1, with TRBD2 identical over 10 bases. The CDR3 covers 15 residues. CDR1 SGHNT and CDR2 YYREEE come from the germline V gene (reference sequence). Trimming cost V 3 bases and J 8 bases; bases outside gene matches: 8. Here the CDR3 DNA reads TGTGCCAGCAGCTGGACCGGGACTAGCGTAGATGAGCAGTTCTTC. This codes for CASSWTGTSVDEQFF.

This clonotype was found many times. The CDR3 sequence is CASREASGQETQYF. The CDR3 DNA is TGTGCCAGCAGGGAGGCTAGCGGTCAAGAGACCCAGTACTTC. The chain uses TRBV6-1 and TRBJ2-5; 7 nucleotides line up with TRBD2. Losses at the gene ends were 6 bases for V and 2 bases for J; bases not matched to a gene: 6. The CDR3 totals 14 residues. The germline V gene has CDR1 MNHNS and CDR2 SASEGT.

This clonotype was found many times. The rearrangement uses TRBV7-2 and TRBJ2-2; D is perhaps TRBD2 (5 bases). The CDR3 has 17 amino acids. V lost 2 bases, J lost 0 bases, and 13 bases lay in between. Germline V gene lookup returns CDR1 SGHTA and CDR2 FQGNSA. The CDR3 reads CASSLRPRAANTGELFF. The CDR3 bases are TGTGCCAGCAGCTTACGTCCGAGGGCTGCGAACACCGGGGAGCTGTTTTTT.

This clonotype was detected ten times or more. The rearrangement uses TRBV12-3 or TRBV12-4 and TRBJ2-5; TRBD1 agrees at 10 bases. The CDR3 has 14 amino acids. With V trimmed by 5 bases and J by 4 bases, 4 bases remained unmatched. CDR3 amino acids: CASSRTGGRETQYF. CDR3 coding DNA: TGTGCCAGCAGTCGGACAGGGGGAAGAGAGACCCAGTACTTC.

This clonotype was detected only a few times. CDR3 nucleotide sequence: TGTGCCTGGAGTGTAAAGGGAAGGTCCTCTAATGAAAAACTGTTTTTT. Its translation is CAWSVKGRSSNEKLFF. J is TRBJ1-4 and V is TRBV30; no firm D call. The CDR3 is 16 amino acids. V was shortened by 0 bases and J by 3 bases, with 14 bases between the two germline ends. The germline V gene encodes CDR1 GTSNPN and CDR2 SVGIG (reference sequence).

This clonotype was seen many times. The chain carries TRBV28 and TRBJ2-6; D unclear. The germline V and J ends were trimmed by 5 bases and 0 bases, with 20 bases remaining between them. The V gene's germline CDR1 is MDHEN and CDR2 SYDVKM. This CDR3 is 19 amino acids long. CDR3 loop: CASSRKAGFHPSGANVLTF. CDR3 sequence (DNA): TGTGCCAGCAGTCGAAAAGCAGGATTCCATCCCTCTGGGGCCAACGTCCTGACTTTC.

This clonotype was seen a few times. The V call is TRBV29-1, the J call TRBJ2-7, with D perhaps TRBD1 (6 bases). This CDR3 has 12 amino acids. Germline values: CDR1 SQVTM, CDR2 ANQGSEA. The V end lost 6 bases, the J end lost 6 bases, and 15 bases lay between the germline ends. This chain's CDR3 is CSVLGQSGEQYF. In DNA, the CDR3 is TGCAGCGTCCTAGGACAGTCGGGCGAGCAGTACTTC.

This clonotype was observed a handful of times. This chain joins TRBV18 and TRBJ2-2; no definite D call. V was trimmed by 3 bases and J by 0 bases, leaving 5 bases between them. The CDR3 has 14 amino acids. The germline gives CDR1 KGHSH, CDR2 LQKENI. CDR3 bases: TGTGCCAGCTCACCCGACACGAACACCGGGGAGCTGTTTTTT. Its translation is CASSPDTNTGELFF. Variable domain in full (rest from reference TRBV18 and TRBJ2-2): NAGVMQNPRHLVRRRGQEARLRCSPMKGHSHVYWYRQLPEEGLKFMVYLQKENIIDESGMPKERFSAEFPKEGPSILRIQQVVRGDSAAYFCASSPDTNTGELFFGEGSRLTVL.

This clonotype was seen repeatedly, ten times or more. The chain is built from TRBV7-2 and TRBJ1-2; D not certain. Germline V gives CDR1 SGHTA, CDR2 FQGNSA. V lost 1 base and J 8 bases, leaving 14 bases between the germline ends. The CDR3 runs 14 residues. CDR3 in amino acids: CASSLEGTAHGYTF. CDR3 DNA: TGTGCCAGCAGCTTAGAAGGTACGGCCCACGGCTACACCTTC.

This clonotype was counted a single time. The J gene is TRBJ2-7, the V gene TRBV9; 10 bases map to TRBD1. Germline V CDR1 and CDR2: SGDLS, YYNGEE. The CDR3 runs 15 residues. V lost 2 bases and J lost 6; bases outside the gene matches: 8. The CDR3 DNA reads TGTGCCAGCAGCGTCTCCGGGACAGGGGCGGTCGAGCAGTACTTC. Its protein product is CASSVSGTGAVEQYF.

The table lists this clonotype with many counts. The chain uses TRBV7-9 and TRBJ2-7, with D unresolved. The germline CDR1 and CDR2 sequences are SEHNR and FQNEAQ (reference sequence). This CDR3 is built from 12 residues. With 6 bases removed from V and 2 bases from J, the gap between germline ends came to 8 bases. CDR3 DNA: TGTGCCAGCAGTTTTAGAACCTACGAGCAGTACTTC. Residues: CASSFRTYEQYF.

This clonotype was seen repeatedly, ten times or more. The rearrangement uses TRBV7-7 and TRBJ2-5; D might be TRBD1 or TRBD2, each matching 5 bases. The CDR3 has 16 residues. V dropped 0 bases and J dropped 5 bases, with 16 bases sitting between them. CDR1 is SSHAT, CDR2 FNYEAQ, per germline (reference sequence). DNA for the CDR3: TGTGCCAGCAGCTTAGCCGGCTTCAGGGAGAGGGAGACCCAGTACTTC. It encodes CASSLAGFRERETQYF.

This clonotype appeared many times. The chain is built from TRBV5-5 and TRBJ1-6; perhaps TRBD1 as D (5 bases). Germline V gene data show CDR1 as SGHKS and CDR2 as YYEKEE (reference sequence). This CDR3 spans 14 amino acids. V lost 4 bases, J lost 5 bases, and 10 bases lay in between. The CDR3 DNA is TGTGCCAGCAGCCCGGGACCTAATAATTCACCCCTCCACTTT. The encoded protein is CASSPGPNNSPLHF.

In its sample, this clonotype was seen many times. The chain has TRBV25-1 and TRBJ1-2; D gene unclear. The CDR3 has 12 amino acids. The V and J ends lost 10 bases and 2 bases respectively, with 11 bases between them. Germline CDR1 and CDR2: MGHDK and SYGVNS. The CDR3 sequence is CATQGANYGYTF. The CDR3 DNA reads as TGTGCCACCCAAGGCGCAAACTATGGCTACACCTTC.

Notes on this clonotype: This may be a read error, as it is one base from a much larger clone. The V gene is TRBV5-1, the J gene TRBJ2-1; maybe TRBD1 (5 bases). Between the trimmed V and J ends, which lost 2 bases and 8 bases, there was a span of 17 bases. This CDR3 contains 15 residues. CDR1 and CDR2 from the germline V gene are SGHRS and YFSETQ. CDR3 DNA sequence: TGCGCCAGCAGCTTTCGACAGCCCCTAAAGCATGAGCAGTTCTTC. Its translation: CASSFRQPLKHEQFF. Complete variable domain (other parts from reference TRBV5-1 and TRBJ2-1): KAGVTQTPRYLIKTRGQQVTLSCSPISGHRSVSWYQQTPGQGLQFLFEYFSETQRNKGNFPGRFSGRQFSNSRSEMNVSTLELGDSALYLCASSFRQPLKHEQFFGPGTRLTVL.

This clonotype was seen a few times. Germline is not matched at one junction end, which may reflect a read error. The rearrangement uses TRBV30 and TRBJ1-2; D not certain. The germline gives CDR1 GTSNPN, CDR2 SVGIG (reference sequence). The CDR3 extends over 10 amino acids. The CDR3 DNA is TGTGCCTGGAGTGCCGCTAAAGTAGCCTTC. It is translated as CAWSAAKVAF.

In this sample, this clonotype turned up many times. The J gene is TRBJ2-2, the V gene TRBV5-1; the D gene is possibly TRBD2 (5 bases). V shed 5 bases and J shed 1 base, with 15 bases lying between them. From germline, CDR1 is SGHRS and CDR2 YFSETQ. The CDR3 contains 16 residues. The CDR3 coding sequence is TGCGCCAGCAGGGAGGACCAGCGGAGGAACACCGGGGAGCTGTTTTTT. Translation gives CASREDQRRNTGELFF. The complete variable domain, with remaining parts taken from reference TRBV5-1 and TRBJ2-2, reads KAGVTQTPRYLIKTRGQQVTLSCSPISGHRSVSWYQQTPGQGLQFLFEYFSETQRNKGNFPGRFSGRQFSNSRSEMNVSTLELGDSALYLCASREDQRRNTGELFFGEGSRLTVL.

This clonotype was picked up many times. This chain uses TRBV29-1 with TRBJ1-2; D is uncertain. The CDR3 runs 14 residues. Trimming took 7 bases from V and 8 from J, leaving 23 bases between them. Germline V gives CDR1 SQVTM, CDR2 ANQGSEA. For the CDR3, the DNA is TGCAGCGCCGCGGCGGGGTCCCCTCTATTCGGCTACACCTTC. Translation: CSAAAGSPLFGYTF.

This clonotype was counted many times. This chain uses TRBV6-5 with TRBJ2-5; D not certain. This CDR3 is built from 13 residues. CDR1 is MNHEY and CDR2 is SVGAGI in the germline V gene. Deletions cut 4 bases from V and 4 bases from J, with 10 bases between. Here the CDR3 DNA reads TGTGCCAGCAGTTCGATGGGTCGAGAGACCCAGTACTTC. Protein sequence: CASSSMGRETQYF.

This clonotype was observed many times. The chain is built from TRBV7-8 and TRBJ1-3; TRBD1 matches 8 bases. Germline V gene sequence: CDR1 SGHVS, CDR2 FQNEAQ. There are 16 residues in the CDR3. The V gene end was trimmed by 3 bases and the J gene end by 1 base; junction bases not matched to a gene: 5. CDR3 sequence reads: CASSFRQGYSGNTIYF. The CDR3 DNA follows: TGTGCCAGCAGCTTCCGACAGGGGTATTCTGGAAACACCATATATTTT.

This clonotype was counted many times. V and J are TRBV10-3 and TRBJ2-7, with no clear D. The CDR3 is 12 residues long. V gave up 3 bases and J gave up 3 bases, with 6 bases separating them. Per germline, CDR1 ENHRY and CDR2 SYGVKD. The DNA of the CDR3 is TGTGCCATCAGTGACCGACGCTACGAGCAGTACTTC. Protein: CAISDRRYEQYF.

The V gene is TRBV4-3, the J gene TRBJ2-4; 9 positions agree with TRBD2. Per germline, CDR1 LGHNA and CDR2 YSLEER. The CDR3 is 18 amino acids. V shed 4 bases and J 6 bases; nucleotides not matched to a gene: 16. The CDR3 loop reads CASSPRLRGRAEINIQYF. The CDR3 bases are TGCGCCAGCAGCCCACGGTTGCGCGGGAGGGCGGAGATAAACATTCAGTACTTC.

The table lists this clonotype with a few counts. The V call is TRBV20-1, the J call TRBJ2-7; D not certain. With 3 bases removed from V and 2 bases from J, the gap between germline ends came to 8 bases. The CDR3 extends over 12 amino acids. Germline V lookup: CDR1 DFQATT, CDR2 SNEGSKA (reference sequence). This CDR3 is CSASWPPYEQYF. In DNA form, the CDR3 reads TGCAGTGCTAGTTGGCCGCCCTACGAGCAGTACTTC.